Given below is one TCR beta chain in context. Its antigen is still unknown. Anyone with autoimmune disease history or systemic immunosuppression was excluded. The assay was immunoSEQ multiplex PCR, and TCRdb's table has in-frame clones only and misses some. The table lists roughly 100,000 clones, roughly 84% of them singletons. This CDR3 comprises 14 residues. V was pared by 2 bases and J by 5 bases, with 13 bases between. CDR1 and CDR2 from the germline V gene are SQVTM and ANQGSEA. The data originate from a study of OX40 agonist ivuxolimab in advanced cancers. Study details: Ivuxolimab is an agonistic anti-OX40 (CD134) antibody, and patients were treated with it.

Study conclusions and caveats: Circulating CD4+ and CD8+ T cells showed clonal expansion by week 6 at 0.1 to 3.0 mg/kg. Averaged across samples, CD8+ T cells carried more expanded clones than CD4+ did.

The chain combines TRBV29-1 with TRBJ2-1; D gene ambiguous. The sample was CD4+ or CD8+ T cells sorted from blood, taken in a trial of the OX40 agonist ivuxolimab. The origin of this receptor is an adult with an advanced solid tumor such as melanoma, head and neck, liver or kidney cancer. The CDR3 loop is CSVEPGRLNNEQFF. Written as DNA, the CDR3 is TGCAGCGTTGAACCCGGACGATTGAACAATGAGCAGTTCTTC.